These T cell receptor beta chains were read from a single sample in a study of shared clonotypes between healthy human individuals. TCRdb's copy holds only in-frame clones and misses some; the assay was immunoSEQ multiplex PCR. This sample carries some 1,600,000 clones, around 98% of them seen once, and the ten largest clones take about 0.4%. Sequencing used naive CD4+ T cells sorted from blood. The receptor source for this set is a man aged 25-45 years in good health. CDR3s leave out the opening cysteine and the closing phenylalanine or tryptophan. D genes are given only for firm matches.

D gene	J gene	V gene	CDR3 protein
TRBD1	TRBJ2-7	TRBV5-1	ASSSGQESQKY
NA	TRBJ2-7	TRBV9	ASSVAMGNYEQY
TRBD2	TRBJ2-1	TRBV11-3	ASSLGTSVNNEQF
NA	TRBJ2-7	TRBV7-2	ASSHRPYYEQY
NA	TRBJ1-5	TRBV4-3	ASSPGGFENQPQH
NA	TRBJ2-7	TRBV7-2	ASSFLFTGLVREQY
NA	TRBJ2-5	TRBV14	ASSRLLAPAQVQY
NA	TRBJ1-1	TRBV18	ASSPKMNTEAF
NA	TRBJ1-5	TRBV28	ASGPLGGLYSNQPQH
NA	TRBJ2-3	TRBV6-6	ASSYSNGAGRDTQY
NA	TRBJ2-3	TRBV18	ASSPGAGLSTDTQY
NA	TRBJ1-5	TRBV4-1	ASSPQGSNQPQH
TRBD2	TRBJ2-3	TRBV27	ASSPTSGMGTDTQY
TRBD2	TRBJ2-2	TRBV27	ASSLPGLAGTGELF
TRBD1	TRBJ1-1	TRBV18	ASSLDRVNTEAF
TRBD1	TRBJ1-5	TRBV9	ASSDARTGQPQH
NA	TRBJ2-5	TRBV5-1	ASSLEGPAAETQY
TRBD1	TRBJ1-4	TRBV7-8	ASSPGQRPVFNEKLF
TRBD2	TRBJ2-1	TRBV5-1	ASRYGTSGNNEQF
NA	TRBJ2-2	TRBV5-5	ASTRNTGELF
NA	TRBJ2-1	TRBV7-8	ASRGRTNSRPSYNEQF
TRBD2	TRBJ2-1	TRBV19	ASSSASGSLHEQF
TRBD2	TRBJ2-7	TRBV28	ASSPTSGTYEQY
TRBD1	TRBJ2-7	TRBV13	ASSPGTAFPYEQY
TRBD2	TRBJ2-1	TRBV30	AWRGTSGWYNEQF
NA	TRBJ1-1	TRBV6-6	ASSLTNTEAF
TRBD2	TRBJ2-7	TRBV7-2	ASSLSPRVLAGGYEQY
NA	TRBJ2-6	TRBV7-9	ASSVRGANVLT
NA	TRBJ2-7	TRBV25-1	ATGTLGSYEQY
NA	TRBJ2-7	TRBV6-1	ASSDLLGGGTAYEQY
NA	TRBJ1-3	TRBV2	ASSPDSQGTGNTIY
NA	TRBJ2-7	TRBV28	ASSPGQTYEQY
TRBD1	TRBJ2-4	TRBV29-1	SVGDSKNIQY
NA	TRBJ2-3	TRBV6-6	ASSQRSSTDTQY
TRBD2	TRBJ2-3	TRBV10-3	AISGLAGADTQY
NA	TRBJ2-7	TRBV29-1	SPAYEQY
NA	TRBJ1-2	TRBV21-1	ASRSPGQGNYGYT
NA	TRBJ1-1	TRBV19	ASSIESGTAEAF
NA	TRBJ2-3	TRBV18	ASSPLGGLEDTQY
TRBD2	TRBJ2-7	TRBV28	ASRTSGSQYEQY
NA	TRBJ2-2	TRBV19	ASSYTGELF
TRBD1	TRBJ1-5	TRBV7-2	ASSLETGRANQPQH
NA	TRBJ2-7	TRBV27	ASSPRVSAGPYEQY
TRBD2	TRBJ2-2	TRBV2	ASSSGTSGTGELF
TRBD1	TRBJ1-3	TRBV7-2	ASSLGTGVGNTIY
TRBD1	TRBJ2-1	TRBV28	ASSLWAGTGGHEQF
NA	TRBJ2-3	TRBV5-1	ASSLGPRAGGTDTQY
NA	TRBJ2-5	TRBV29-1	SVASGARETQY
NA	TRBJ2-1	TRBV5-4	ASSPRSANEQF
NA	TRBJ2-2	TRBV25-1	ASSERLHTGELF